The sequence of this T cell receptor (beta chain) was determined in a study of OX40 agonist ivuxolimab in advanced cancers. In the study overall: Ivuxolimab is a fully human IgG2 antibody that activates OX40 (CD134). Participants, 65% to 85% male, averaged 60 years of age, ranging from 23 to 79.

TCRdb keeps only in-frame clones here, not all; method: immunoSEQ multiplex PCR. The table includes just under 75,000 clones, about 94% detected once. Germline-derived CDR1 and CDR2 are MNHEY and SMNVEV (reference sequence). Trimming shortened V by 8 bases and J by 5 bases, and 15 bases separated the two germline ends. The CDR3 has 14 residues. The chain uses TRBV27 and TRBJ2-2; weak D call: TRBD1 (6 bases). This clonotype was obtained from an adult with an advanced solid tumor such as melanoma, head and neck, liver or kidney cancer. This specimen was CD4+ or CD8+ T cells sorted from blood, taken in a trial of the OX40 agonist ivuxolimab. In nucleotides, the CDR3 is TGTGCCAGCCGAACGGACAGATTAACCGGGGAGCTGTTTTTT. Protein sequence: CASRTDRLTGELFF.